Listed below are T cell receptor beta chains from one sample, sequenced in a study of blood T cell repertoires in COVID-19. Assay: immunoSEQ multiplex PCR; the TCRdb copy retains only in-frame clones and omits some. The sample consists of 200,000 to 300,000 clones, 70% to 90% of them appearing once. Sequencing was performed on PBMCs or T cells enriched from blood (not recorded which). The receptors here all came from a woman between 40 and 50 years old with acute COVID-19. The CDR3 runs from the conserved cysteine through the conserved F or W. Fields, in order: CDR3 protein, CDR3 DNA, clone size, V gene, J gene, D gene. A D gene is named only where the DNA matches it firmly. Expanded clones get a size class; other rows say once, few or many, or leave the size out.

cdr3_aa: CASSPTGDSYTEAFF
cdr3_nt: TGTGCCAGCAGCCCAACAGGGGATTCGTACACTGAAGCTTTCTTT
clone_size: NA
v_call: TRBV5-4
j_call: TRBJ1-1
d_call: TRBD1

cdr3_aa: CASSFPYYEQYF
cdr3_nt: TGTGCCAGCAGTTTTCCCTACTACGAGCAGTACTTC
clone_size: NA
v_call: TRBV28
j_call: TRBJ2-7
d_call: NA

cdr3_aa: CASSLDALGTIRWYGYTF
cdr3_nt: TGTGCCAGCAGCTTAGACGCTCTAGGGACAATACGATGGTATGGCTACACCTTC
clone_size: NA
v_call: TRBV7-2
j_call: TRBJ1-2
d_call: NA

cdr3_aa: CATSPSGRAGTGELFF
cdr3_nt: TGTGCCACCAGCCCTAGCGGGAGGGCCGGCACCGGGGAGCTGTTTTTT
clone_size: NA
v_call: TRBV15
j_call: TRBJ2-2
d_call: TRBD2

cdr3_aa: CSVDDGSNNEQFF
cdr3_nt: TGCAGCGTTGACGACGGGTCGAACAATGAGCAGTTCTTC
clone_size: NA
v_call: TRBV29-1
j_call: TRBJ2-1
d_call: NA

cdr3_aa: CSARGEETQYF
cdr3_nt: TGCAGTGCTAGGGGAGAAGAGACCCAGTACTTC
clone_size: NA
v_call: TRBV20-1
j_call: TRBJ2-5
d_call: NA

cdr3_aa: CASSFRGAGAFF
cdr3_nt: TGTGCCAGCAGTTTTCGGGGGGCAGGAGCTTTCTTT
clone_size: NA
v_call: TRBV12-3/TRBV12-4
j_call: TRBJ1-1
d_call: NA

cdr3_aa: CASSQSGGLNTEAFF
cdr3_nt: TGTGCCAGCAGCCAATCCGGGGGACTAAACACTGAAGCTTTCTTT
clone_size: NA
v_call: TRBV14
j_call: TRBJ1-1
d_call: NA

cdr3_aa: CASSDELRTQYF
cdr3_nt: TGTGCCAGCAGTGATGAGCTCCGGACCCAGTACTTC
clone_size: NA
v_call: TRBV28
j_call: TRBJ2-5
d_call: NA

cdr3_aa: CASSLSQEPLHF
cdr3_nt: TGTGCCAGCAGTTTATCACAGGAACCCCTCCACTTT
clone_size: once
v_call: TRBV28
j_call: TRBJ1-6
d_call: NA

cdr3_aa: CAISGSGGGQPQHF
cdr3_nt: TGTGCCATCAGTGGTTCGGGGGGAGGTCAGCCCCAGCATTTT
clone_size: NA
v_call: TRBV10-3
j_call: TRBJ1-5
d_call: NA

cdr3_aa: CASSQARDSYEQYF
cdr3_nt: TGCGCCAGCAGCCAAGCGCGTGACAGCTACGAGCAGTACTTC
clone_size: NA
v_call: TRBV4-1
j_call: TRBJ2-7
d_call: NA

cdr3_aa: CASSQDFRLAFF
cdr3_nt: TGCGCCAGCAGCCAAGATTTCCGGTTAGCTTTCTTT
clone_size: NA
v_call: TRBV4-1
j_call: TRBJ1-1
d_call: NA

cdr3_aa: CASSRTGQITYQPQHF
cdr3_nt: TGTGCCAGCAGTAGAACGGGACAGATAACTTATCAGCCCCAGCATTTT
clone_size: NA
v_call: TRBV6-2/TRBV6-3
j_call: TRBJ1-5
d_call: TRBD1

cdr3_aa: CASSSQGYGYTF
cdr3_nt: TGTGCCAGCAGTTCTCAGGGCTATGGCTACACCTTC
clone_size: NA
v_call: TRBV12-3/TRBV12-4
j_call: TRBJ1-2
d_call: NA

cdr3_aa: CSLIQRETQYF
cdr3_nt: TGCAGCCTCATTCAACGGGAGACCCAGTACTTC
clone_size: NA
v_call: TRBV29-1
j_call: TRBJ2-5
d_call: NA

cdr3_aa: CASSNSRGSREQYF
cdr3_nt: TGTGCCAGCAGCAACTCACGGGGGTCGAGGGAGCAGTACTTC
clone_size: NA
v_call: TRBV6-5
j_call: TRBJ2-7
d_call: NA

cdr3_aa: CASSIGTTSYYGYTF
cdr3_nt: TGTGCCAGCAGTATTGGGACAACTTCTTACTATGGCTACACCTTC
clone_size: NA
v_call: TRBV5-6
j_call: TRBJ1-2
d_call: NA

cdr3_aa: CASSMGQDTGELFF
cdr3_nt: TGTGCCAGTAGTATGGGCCAAGACACCGGGGAGCTGTTTTTT
clone_size: NA
v_call: TRBV19
j_call: TRBJ2-2
d_call: NA

cdr3_aa: CASSMTGVGYTF
cdr3_nt: TGTGCCAGCAGCATGACAGGGGTCGGCTACACCTTC
clone_size: NA
v_call: TRBV2
j_call: TRBJ1-2
d_call: TRBD1

cdr3_aa: CASSPQGRATNEKLFF
cdr3_nt: TGTGCCAGTAGTCCTCAGGGGAGGGCAACTAATGAAAAACTGTTTTTT
clone_size: NA
v_call: TRBV19
j_call: TRBJ1-4
d_call: NA

cdr3_aa: CASSLLLDTGELFF
cdr3_nt: TGCGCCAGCAGCTTGCTACTAGACACCGGGGAGCTGTTTTTT
clone_size: NA
v_call: TRBV5-1
j_call: TRBJ2-2
d_call: NA

cdr3_aa: CATTSDSLANYGYTF
cdr3_nt: TGTGCCACCACGAGCGACAGCCTGGCTAACTATGGCTACACCTTC
clone_size: NA
v_call: TRBV7-2
j_call: TRBJ1-2
d_call: NA

cdr3_aa: CASSPMTGGGEKLFF
cdr3_nt: TGTGCCAGCAGCCCCATGACAGGGGGCGGTGAAAAACTGTTTTTT
clone_size: NA
v_call: TRBV13
j_call: TRBJ1-4
d_call: TRBD1

cdr3_aa: CASSPGEGPDHSNQPQHF
cdr3_nt: TGCGCCAGCAGCCCTGGGGAGGGCCCTGACCATAGCAATCAGCCCCAGCATTTT
clone_size: few
v_call: TRBV5-1
j_call: TRBJ1-5
d_call: NA

cdr3_aa: CASSRDRTYGYTF
cdr3_nt: TGTGCCAGCAGTCGGGACAGAACTTATGGCTACACCTTC
clone_size: NA
v_call: TRBV12-3/TRBV12-4
j_call: TRBJ1-2
d_call: TRBD1

cdr3_aa: CASSFQVTPDTQYF
cdr3_nt: TGCGCCAGCAGCTTCCAGGTTACTCCAGATACGCAGTATTTT
clone_size: NA
v_call: TRBV4-1
j_call: TRBJ2-3
d_call: NA

cdr3_aa: CATSRKGRGTSGSGFKETQYF
cdr3_nt: TGTGCCACCAGCAGAAAGGGCAGGGGGACTAGCGGGAGCGGGTTTAAAGAGACCCAGTACTTC
clone_size: NA
v_call: TRBV15
j_call: TRBJ2-5
d_call: TRBD2

cdr3_aa: CASSFGSYTEAFF
cdr3_nt: TGTGCCAGCAGCTTCGGGAGCTACACTGAAGCTTTCTTT
clone_size: NA
v_call: TRBV14
j_call: TRBJ1-1
d_call: NA

cdr3_aa: CATAGQVNTEAFF
cdr3_nt: TGTGCCACCGCGGGACAGGTGAACACTGAAGCTTTCTTT
clone_size: once
v_call: TRBV6-5
j_call: TRBJ1-1
d_call: TRBD1

cdr3_aa: CASRTGQGANQNTGELFF
cdr3_nt: TGTGCCAGCAGGACCGGACAGGGGGCAAACCAGAACACCGGGGAGCTGTTTTTT
clone_size: once
v_call: TRBV7-8
j_call: TRBJ2-2
d_call: TRBD1

cdr3_aa: CASSLNPGTDTQYF
cdr3_nt: TGTGCCAGCAGCTTAAATCCAGGCACAGATACGCAGTATTTT
clone_size: NA
v_call: TRBV7-3
j_call: TRBJ2-3
d_call: NA

cdr3_aa: CATRPTNYGYTF
cdr3_nt: TGTGCCACTAGACCGACTAACTATGGCTACACCTTC
clone_size: NA
v_call: TRBV28
j_call: TRBJ1-2
d_call: NA

cdr3_aa: CASSFSTGPEAFF
cdr3_nt: TGTGCCAGCAGTTTCTCGACAGGTCCTGAAGCTTTCTTT
clone_size: NA
v_call: TRBV28
j_call: TRBJ1-1
d_call: NA

cdr3_aa: CASSFWDRLAGGYTGELFF
cdr3_nt: TGTGCCAGCAGTTTCTGGGACAGACTAGCGGGAGGGTACACCGGGGAGCTGTTTTTT
clone_size: NA
v_call: TRBV6-2/TRBV6-3
j_call: TRBJ2-2
d_call: TRBD2

cdr3_aa: CASSLENLAGETQYF
cdr3_nt: TGTGCCAGCAGCTTGGAAAACCTAGCGGGAGAGACCCAGTACTTC
clone_size: few
v_call: TRBV5-4
j_call: TRBJ2-5
d_call: TRBD2

cdr3_aa: CASTDWGPSHNEQFF
cdr3_nt: TGTGCCAGCACGGACTGGGGGCCGTCTCACAATGAGCAGTTCTTC
clone_size: NA
v_call: TRBV6-5
j_call: TRBJ2-1
d_call: NA

cdr3_aa: CASSLGVLQGNEKLFF
cdr3_nt: TGCGCCAGCAGCTTGGGGGTTTTGCAGGGGAATGAAAAACTGTTTTTT
clone_size: NA
v_call: TRBV5-1
j_call: TRBJ1-4
d_call: NA

cdr3_aa: CAISRSRDYGYTF
cdr3_nt: TGTGCAATTTCTAGGAGCAGGGATTATGGCTACACCTTC
clone_size: NA
v_call: TRBV12-3/TRBV12-4
j_call: TRBJ1-2
d_call: NA

cdr3_aa: CASTLEAMYSNQPQHF
cdr3_nt: TGTGCCAGCACCTTAGAAGCGATGTATAGCAATCAGCCCCAGCATTTT
clone_size: NA
v_call: TRBV28
j_call: TRBJ1-5
d_call: NA

cdr3_aa: CASSAQPGHQNTEAFF
cdr3_nt: TGTGCCAGCAGCGCACAGCCGGGACACCAGAACACTGAAGCTTTCTTT
clone_size: NA
v_call: TRBV5-5
j_call: TRBJ1-1
d_call: NA

cdr3_aa: CASSRPGTGGGGELFF
cdr3_nt: TGTGCCAGCAGCAGACCCGGGACAGGAGGTGGCGGGGAGCTGTTTTTT
clone_size: NA
v_call: TRBV3-1/TRBV3-2
j_call: TRBJ2-2
d_call: TRBD1

cdr3_aa: CASGQGQETQYF
cdr3_nt: TGCGCCAGCGGACAGGGACAAGAGACCCAGTACTTC
clone_size: NA
v_call: TRBV5-1
j_call: TRBJ2-5
d_call: TRBD1

cdr3_aa: CASSPTSQGTSGNTIYF
cdr3_nt: TGTGCCAGCTCACCAACCTCACAGGGAACCTCTGGAAACACCATATATTTT
clone_size: NA
v_call: TRBV18
j_call: TRBJ1-3
d_call: NA

cdr3_aa: CASSSSGKNTGELFF
cdr3_nt: TGTGCCAGCAGCTCCAGCGGGAAGAACACCGGGGAGCTGTTTTTT
clone_size: NA
v_call: TRBV7-9
j_call: TRBJ2-2
d_call: TRBD2

cdr3_aa: CAWRHSSLYGYTF
cdr3_nt: TGTGCCTGGAGACATTCTTCCCTCTATGGCTACACCTTC
clone_size: NA
v_call: TRBV30
j_call: TRBJ1-2
d_call: NA

cdr3_aa: CASSLTGGRDTQYF
cdr3_nt: TGTGCCAGCAGCCTGACAGGGGGGAGGGATACGCAGTATTTT
clone_size: NA
v_call: TRBV25-1
j_call: TRBJ2-3
d_call: TRBD1

cdr3_aa: CATSDRQGTEAFF
cdr3_nt: TGTGCCACCAGTGATAGACAGGGGACTGAAGCTTTCTTT
clone_size: NA
v_call: TRBV24-1
j_call: TRBJ1-1
d_call: TRBD1

cdr3_aa: CASSPSSQRDNEQFF
cdr3_nt: TGCGCCAGCTCGCCGAGCTCTCAGCGGGACAATGAGCAGTTCTTC
clone_size: many
v_call: TRBV5-1
j_call: TRBJ2-1
d_call: NA

cdr3_aa: CASMTGQAYEQYF
cdr3_nt: TGTGCCAGCATGACAGGACAGGCCTACGAGCAGTACTTC
clone_size: NA
v_call: TRBV2
j_call: TRBJ2-7
d_call: TRBD1

cdr3_aa: CACSGFDTGELFF
cdr3_nt: TGTGCCTGTAGCGGGTTCGACACCGGGGAGCTGTTTTTT
clone_size: NA
v_call: TRBV30
j_call: TRBJ2-2
d_call: TRBD2

cdr3_aa: CASGLSNLNSGSNYNEQFF
cdr3_nt: TGTGCTAGTGGTTTGTCGAATCTGAATAGCGGGAGTAACTACAATGAGCAGTTCTTC
clone_size: NA
v_call: TRBV12-5
j_call: TRBJ2-1
d_call: TRBD2

cdr3_aa: CASSHRDRVYGYTF
cdr3_nt: TGTGCCAGCTCACACCGGGACAGGGTATATGGCTACACCTTC
clone_size: NA
v_call: TRBV18
j_call: TRBJ1-2
d_call: TRBD1

cdr3_aa: CASAKSGGETQYF
cdr3_nt: TGTGCCAGCGCAAAGTCCGGGGGGGAGACCCAGTACTTC
clone_size: NA
v_call: TRBV28
j_call: TRBJ2-5
d_call: TRBD2

cdr3_aa: CASSSSLATGYFTEAFF
cdr3_nt: TGTGCCAGCAGCTCCTCTCTCGCGACAGGGTATTTCACTGAAGCTTTCTTT
clone_size: once
v_call: TRBV5-5
j_call: TRBJ1-1
d_call: TRBD1